This paragraph covers one TCR beta chain sequence. Its specific antigen is unknown. It has no much larger one-base neighbor in the sample; base qualities were not kept. This entry belongs to a study (dated by TCRdb to between 2014 and 2016). Describing the broader study: Whether tumor-infiltrating Tregs in breast cancer are recruited from blood Tregs or converted in situ from other CD4+ T cell subsets was tested.

The study at large found these results: The TCR gene usage of tumor memory CD4+ T cells clustered together with blood and lymph node memory CD4+ cells and with lymph node naive CD4+ cells. The greatest overlap of tumor-infiltrating Treg TCR alpha and beta sequences was observed with tumor naive CD4+ T cells, followed by blood naive CD4+ T cells. Validation in the larger cohort was restricted to a single TCR beta V-J rearrangement rather than whole repertoires.

Cells that were CD4+CD25+CD127-/low were isolated as Tregs. Tregs, naive and memory CD4+ T cells from tumor, blood and ipsilateral draining lymph nodes of five breast cancer patients underwent full-length TCR alpha and beta sequencing. Tumor tissue and lymph nodes obtained from ipsilateral axillary dissection were perfused with PBS, minced and then digested with collagenase I and hyaluronidase. Ficoll density gradient centrifugation was used to isolate mononuclear cells from either lymph nodes or 45 to 50 ml of peripheral blood. Sorted cell populations were confirmed by FACS to exceed 90% purity. Full-length TCR variable regions were amplified by 5' RACE PCR using constant-region reverse primers, and then by semi-nested PCR using Nested Universal Primer A. Using the ReliaPrep RNA Cell Miniprep System, total RNA was extracted, and the SMARTer RACE 5'/3' Kit was then used to reverse transcribe the RNA into 5'RACE-ready cDNA. Multiplex adaptors were used to barcode full-length TCR alpha and beta libraries, and the barcoded libraries were sequenced on an Illumina MiSeq. The source study handled its data this way. For each of nine subset-tissue groups, sequencing data from the five patients were pooled, and the groups were compared by unsupervised clustering of TCR gene usage. The Morisita-Horn index was used to calculate repertoire similarity, with shared sequences weighted by how much each contributed to each repertoire. TCRdb applied fastp at Q25 and MiXCR to the public reads, then kept only in-frame beta chains. Identical CDR3 proteins give one entry, which carries the most common genes and DNA. The V and J calls shown here were made by TCRdb, not taken from the authors' results. The sample records about 10,000 distinct CDR3 sequences, more than 40% of which are singletons. The top ten constitute approximately 2.9% of the sample.

From cysteine to phenylalanine, the CDR3 is 13 amino acids long. Only the CDR3 region is kept as DNA, spanning 39 bases read in frame from base 1. CDR1 MNHEY and CDR2 SMNVEV were looked up in the germline V gene (reference sequence). V is reduced by 3 bases and J by 3 bases, leaving a spacing of 9 bases between them. The sequence was obtained from a female donor with breast cancer. The chain is encoded by TRBV27 joined to TRBJ2-7; the D segment cannot be called with confidence. Sequencing used Tregs sorted from a lymph node. The CDR3 corresponds to CASSLSVIYEQYF. At the DNA level, the sequence is TGTGCCAGCAGTTTGAGCGTTATCTACGAGCAGTACTTC.